This T cell receptor beta chain was identified during a study of blood T cell repertoires in COVID-19. Study information: The study drew acute and convalescent COVID-19 samples from the United States, Italy and Spain. Sample material is recorded as cDNA or gDNA derived from T cells, B-cell-depleted T cells, or PBMCs.

There are 13 residues in the CDR3. The germline V gene encodes CDR1 SGHTA and CDR2 FQGTGA. The J segment lost 7 bases and the V segment lost 2 bases, leaving 3 bases of the junction unmatched. Original methodology: Reference gene primers were amplified, and this amplification served to estimate nucleated cell counts. Sequencing used immunoSEQ multiplex PCR; TCRdb keeps in-frame clones, though not all of them. V, J and clone size were drawn from that table, and D and trimming were deduced from the DNA. This table holds under 250,000 clones, over 70% found once. The chain carries TRBV7-3 and TRBJ1-2; 8 nucleotides match TRBD1. The TCR sequence derives from a woman in her 70s with acute or convalescent COVID-19. Sequencing input: peripheral blood. The CDR3 sequence is CASSLSGGGGYTF. The DNA of the CDR3 is TGTGCCAGCAGCTTATCAGGGGGCGGTGGCTACACCTTC.